This TCR beta chain was captured by sequencing in a study of CD8+CD57+ T cells in acquired aplastic anemia. Genomic DNA provided the template from which TCR beta VDJ and CDR3 profiles were obtained. One entry per CDR3 protein, called by TCRdb with MiXCR from the reads. The sample consists of 150,000 to 200,000 distinct CDR3 sequences, roughly 43% of them appearing once. It was patients with CD8+CD57+ cell expansion by flow cytometry who were chosen for sequencing. V lost 3 bases and J lost 8; bases outside the gene matches: 11. The CDR3 is 17 amino acids. Germline values: CDR1 SGHAT, CDR2 FQNNGV. Input material: sorted CD4+, CD8+, or CD8+CD57+ T cells (not recorded which) from PBMCs. V usage is TRBV11-2 and J usage is TRBJ1-6, with 9 bases aligning to TRBD1. The TCR originated in a human donor with aplastic anemia. The CDR3 region is CASSFSPPGTGYSPLHF. CDR3 nucleotides: TGTGCCAGCAGCTTTTCCCCCCCCGGGACAGGGTATTCACCCCTCCACTTT. Filled out from reference TRBV11-2 and TRBJ1-6, the complete variable domain reads EAGVAQSPRYKIIEKRQSVAFWCNPISGHATLYWYQQILGQGPKLLIQFQNNGVVDDSQLPKDRFSAERLKGVDSTLKIQPAKLEDSAVYLCASSFSPPGTGYSPLHFGNGTRLTVT.